This is a list of T cell receptor beta chains from one sample in a study of blood T cells in healthy people across ages. TCRdb processed the 5' RACE reads anew with MiXCR; each CDR3 protein has one entry. Of some 1.5 million distinct CDR3 sequences listed, roughly 27% are singletons. The sequencing input was blood. These receptors all come from a woman in her twenties or thirties in good health. Both conserved end residues are part of each CDR3. D genes are given only for firm matches. Part of the rows lack a size; the others show once, few, many or a class for expanded clones.

-	TRBD1	TRBJ1-2	TRBV20-1	CSALTGEGAYGYTF	TGCAGTGCTCTAACAGGGGAGGGGGCCTATGGCTACACCTTC
few	-	TRBJ2-3	TRBV4-3	CASSQDLPGTQYF	TGCGCCAGCAGCCAAGATTTACCGGGTACGCAGTATTTT
few	TRBD2	TRBJ2-1	TRBV20-1	CSARELTSGDDEQFF	TGCAGTGCTAGAGAACTAACTAGCGGGGACGATGAGCAGTTCTTC
-	-	TRBJ1-5	TRBV3-1	CASSHTGSNQPQHF	TGTGCCAGCAGCCACACAGGGAGCAATCAGCCCCAGCATTTT
many	-	TRBJ2-3	TRBV2	CASSALEDTQYF	TGTGCCAGCAGCGCCCTTGAGGATACGCAGTATTTT
-	-	TRBJ2-1	TRBV5-1	CASRARAGDNEQFF	TGCGCCAGCCGAGCGAGAGCTGGAGACAATGAGCAGTTCTTC
-	TRBD1	TRBJ1-5	TRBV27	CASSPRTGDRQPQHF	TGTGCCAGCAGTCCGCGGACAGGGGATAGACAGCCCCAGCATTTT
few	TRBD1	TRBJ2-1	TRBV5-1	CASSPTDRDNEQFF	TGCGCCAGCAGCCCAACCGACAGGGACAATGAGCAGTTCTTC
-	TRBD1	TRBJ1-1	TRBV5-5	CASSPDPDRRTEAFF	TGTGCCAGCAGCCCGGACCCGGACAGGCGGACTGAAGCTTTCTTT
-	-	TRBJ1-4	TRBV5-1	CASSLGPPEEKLFF	TGCGCCAGCAGCTTGGGGCCGCCAGAAGAAAAACTGTTTTTT
-	-	TRBJ2-7	TRBV4-3	CASSQDVRGYEQYF	TGCGCCAGCAGCCAAGATGTAAGGGGCTACGAGCAGTACTTC
few	TRBD1	TRBJ1-6	TRBV12-3/TRBV12-4	CASTLGGTGGLTLHF	TGTGCCAGCACCCTAGGGGGGACAGGGGGACTCACCCTCCACTTT
few	-	TRBJ2-1	TRBV6-1	CATRQDNEQFF	TGTGCCACCAGGCAAGACAATGAGCAGTTCTTC
many	-	TRBJ1-2	TRBV6-5	CASSYSMAADRYGYTF	TGTGCCAGCAGTTACTCGATGGCTGCAGATCGCTATGGCTACACCTTC
few	TRBD1	TRBJ1-2	TRBV5-1	CASSRGDRGEYGYTF	TGCGCCAGCAGCCGAGGGGACAGGGGGGAATATGGCTACACCTTC
-	-	TRBJ1-2	TRBV4-2	CASSQARQTHGYTF	TGTGCCAGCAGCCAAGCCCGACAGACCCATGGCTACACCTTC
few	-	TRBJ1-6	TRBV4-2	CASSQGAAGKGSPLHF	TGTGCCAGCAGCCAGGGAGCGGCAGGCAAGGGTTCACCCCTCCACTTT
-	-	TRBJ1-2	TRBV7-9	CASMVGWSNYGYTF	TGTGCCAGCATGGTTGGCTGGTCTAACTATGGCTACACCTTC
-	-	TRBJ2-5	TRBV5-1	CASSQMAGEETQYF	TGCGCCAGCAGTCAAATGGCCGGGGAGGAGACCCAGTACTTC
-	-	TRBJ1-2	TRBV29-1	CSVELGANYGYTF	TGCAGCGTTGAACTGGGGGCGAACTATGGCTACACCTTC
few	TRBD1	TRBJ2-5	TRBV5-1	CASSEGTGGETQYF	TGCGCCAGCAGCGAAGGGACAGGAGGGGAGACCCAGTACTTC
-	TRBD1	TRBJ2-5	TRBV5-1	CASSSTGQGEDEQYF	TGCGCCAGCAGCTCTACGGGACAGGGGGAGGATGAGCAGTACTTC
many	-	TRBJ2-7	TRBV4-3	CASSQDRATPVEQYF	TGCGCCAGCAGCCAGGACCGGGCGACACCCGTCGAGCAGTACTTC
few	TRBD1	TRBJ1-1	TRBV7-9	CASSSPGQGADEAFF	TGTGCCAGCAGCTCCCCCGGACAGGGGGCTGATGAAGCTTTCTTT
-	TRBD1	TRBJ2-1	TRBV18	CASSPEVGTEDEQFF	TGTGCCAGCTCACCAGAGGTTGGGACAGAGGATGAGCAGTTCTTC
few	TRBD2	TRBJ2-1	TRBV12-5	CASGRGGASNEQFF	TGTGCTAGTGGCCGCGGGGGGGCCTCGAATGAGCAGTTCTTC
-	TRBD1	TRBJ1-1	TRBV12-5	CASGLQGVNTEAFF	TGTGCTAGTGGTTTGCAGGGGGTTAACACTGAAGCTTTCTTT
-	-	TRBJ1-2	TRBV28	CASSLRGPTNYGYTF	TGTGCCAGCAGTTTAAGGGGACCCACTAACTATGGCTACACCTTC
few	-	TRBJ2-2	TRBV5-1	CASSLTGHANTGELFF	TGCGCCAGCAGCTTGACGGGACATGCGAACACCGGGGAGCTGTTTTTT
few	-	TRBJ1-4	TRBV6-5	CASSYGQGQEKLFF	TGTGCCAGCAGTTATGGGCAGGGGCAAGAAAAACTGTTTTTT
many	TRBD1	TRBJ2-1	TRBV3-1	CASSPTGDEQFF	TGTGCCAGCAGCCCAACAGGGGATGAGCAGTTCTTC
-	-	TRBJ2-5	TRBV10-3	CAISPSQETQYF	TGTGCCATCAGCCCCTCACAAGAGACCCAGTACTTC
-	TRBD2	TRBJ2-7	TRBV2	CASSSSGASREQYF	TGTGCCAGCAGTAGTAGCGGGGCCTCACGCGAGCAGTACTTC
-	TRBD1	TRBJ2-7	TRBV6-2/TRBV6-3	CASRKTGIHEQYF	TGTGCCAGCAGAAAGACAGGGATCCACGAGCAGTACTTC
-	TRBD2	TRBJ2-7	TRBV27	CASALTSGSHEQYF	TGTGCCAGTGCCTTGACTAGCGGGAGCCACGAGCAGTACTTC
-	-	TRBJ1-4	TRBV4-1	CASSRGPGGRNEKLFF	TGCGCCAGCAGCCGGGGTCCGGGCGGGAGGAATGAAAAACTGTTTTTT
many	-	TRBJ1-2	TRBV27	CASSRFGALDGYTF	TGTGCCAGCAGTCGCTTCGGGGCGCTCGATGGCTACACCTTC
-	-	TRBJ2-6	TRBV5-1	CASSLNQQSPFSGANVLTF	TGCGCCAGCAGCTTAAATCAACAGTCGCCATTCTCTGGGGCCAACGTCCTGACTTTC
-	-	TRBJ1-1	TRBV5-1	CASSLLPLITEAFF	TGCGCCAGCAGCTTGCTCCCTCTGATAACTGAAGCTTTCTTT
-	TRBD2	TRBJ2-1	TRBV5-1	CASSLGPPGLSNEQFF	TGCGCCAGCAGCTTGGGTCCCCCGGGACTATCAAATGAGCAGTTCTTC
-	TRBD1	TRBJ2-6	TRBV29-1	CSVTVQGTGANVLTF	TGCAGCGTGACAGTACAGGGGACCGGGGCCAACGTCCTGACTTTC
once	-	TRBJ1-5	TRBV7-2	CASVNRGQGQPQHF	TGTGCCAGCGTAAACCGGGGTCAAGGGCAGCCCCAGCATTTT